This record concerns one TCR beta chain sequence. Produced via immunoSEQ multiplex PCR; TCRdb's table is partial and in-frame only. The sample lists about 170,000 clones; roughly 95% were seen once. This specimen comes from a study of control samples from healthy donors and cancer patients. The CDR3 has 16 residues. The specimen was blood. The chain employs TRBV21-1 and TRBJ2-6; no DNA check was done on the table's D call, TRBD1. TRBV21-1 is listed as a pseudogene. The sequence came from a woman aged 55-69 years in good health. The DNA of the CDR3 is TGTGCCAGCAAAGGGACAGGGGGTTCTGGGGCCAACGTCCTGACTTTC. Amino acid sequence: CASKGTGGSGANVLTF.